Sequencing of this T cell receptor beta chain was carried out in a study of blood T cell repertoires in COVID-19. Overall study: Spain, Italy and the United States supplied samples that represented acute and convalescent COVID-19. T cells, B-cell-depleted T cells, or PBMCs supplied cDNA or gDNA.

In the study's own analysis: Amplification from reference gene primers served as the basis for estimated nucleated cell counts. Libraries were prepared by immunoSEQ multiplex PCR; TCRdb keeps only in-frame clonotypes and omits some of them. The D gene and trimming were derived from the DNA, and the V and J assignments and clone size from that table. The table shows about 180,000 clones, with around 86% occurring only once. The CDR3 covers 17 residues. CDR1 is MGHRA, CDR2 YSYEKL, per germline. Trimming cost V 1 base and J 0 bases; bases outside gene matches: 7. J is TRBJ2-7 and V is TRBV4-1; 9 positions match TRBD2. This TCR came from a man aged 45-65 years with active or convalescent COVID-19. Sequenced input: peripheral blood. The CDR3 DNA reads TGCGCCAGCAGCCAAGGGCTAGCGGGAACCTCCTCCTACGAGCAGTACTTC. Translated: CASSQGLAGTSSYEQYF.